This entry concerns a single T cell receptor beta chain. Its antigen is unknown. Germline CDR1 is SNHLY and CDR2 is FYNNEI. The J segment lost 4 bases and the V segment lost 6 bases, leaving 7 bases of the junction unmatched. The CDR3 has 14 residues. TCRdb reprocessed the reads with MiXCR, giving one entry per CDR3 protein. Seen here are hundreds of thousands of distinct CDR3 sequences, about 44% observed once, and the top ten hold just under 45%. This entry belongs to a study of T cell repertoires in cytomegalovirus infection. Study-wide points: Cumulative public TCR beta family frequency identified CMV carriers with the relevant HLA. Ex vivo, HLA-C-restricted CMV-specific TCR beta clonotypes prevailed over the rest of the response.

The J gene is TRBJ2-7, the V gene TRBV2, with TRBD2 identical over 9 bases. Sequencing was performed on cultured PBMCs, taken from culture after CMV antigen stimulation. This sequence was found in a human donor in good health (CMV status not recorded). Some clones in this sample may be carry-over from other donors' samples. The CDR3 loop is CASRDSGSLYEQYF. The CDR3 DNA follows: TGTGCCAGCAGGGATAGCGGGAGCTTATACGAGCAGTACTTC.